The rows below give T cell receptor beta chains drawn from one sample of a study of blood T cell repertoires in COVID-19. Produced via immunoSEQ multiplex PCR; TCRdb's table is partial and in-frame only. The table records around 120,000 clones, 90% of them present only once. The sample comprised peripheral blood. These receptors came from a woman aged 55 to 70 with COVID-19, enrolled during active disease. Each CDR3 is given with its conserved first and last residue. A D gene is named only where the DNA matches it firmly. Clone size is not always given. Where it is, it says once, few, many or a class for expanded clones.

CDR3 DNA: TGTGCCAGTAGTATTGTACCCTCTAGCGCTCAGCCCCAGCATTTT; CDR3 protein: CASSIVPSSAQPQHF; clone size: .; J gene: TRBJ1-5; CDR3 length: 15; D gene: .; V gene: TRBV19
CDR3 DNA: TGTGCCTGGAGTGCCGGGTTCAGCCACGAGCAGTACTTC; CDR3 protein: CAWSAGFSHEQYF; clone size: .; J gene: TRBJ2-7; CDR3 length: 13; D gene: .; V gene: TRBV30
CDR3 DNA: TGTGCCAGCAAAAAGCACCTGGACACCGGGGAGCTGTTTTTT; CDR3 protein: CASKKHLDTGELFF; clone size: .; J gene: TRBJ2-2; CDR3 length: 14; D gene: .; V gene: TRBV9
CDR3 DNA: TGTGCCAGCAGGGTTCAGGGACAGATGAACACTGAAGCTTTCTTT; CDR3 protein: CASRVQGQMNTEAFF; clone size: .; J gene: TRBJ1-1; CDR3 length: 15; D gene: TRBD1; V gene: TRBV5-4
CDR3 DNA: TGTGCCAGCAGCTTAACAGGGAAATACAATCAGCCCCAGCATTTT; CDR3 protein: CASSLTGKYNQPQHF; clone size: .; J gene: TRBJ1-5; CDR3 length: 15; D gene: .; V gene: TRBV7-2
CDR3 DNA: TGTGCCAGCAGCGTAGCGACGGGGAGTTCTGGAAACACCATATATTTT; CDR3 protein: CASSVATGSSGNTIYF; clone size: .; J gene: TRBJ1-3; CDR3 length: 16; D gene: .; V gene: TRBV9
CDR3 DNA: TGTGCCAGCAGCGTAAACCCCTCGGGGTACGAGCAGTACTTC; CDR3 protein: CASSVNPSGYEQYF; clone size: .; J gene: TRBJ2-7; CDR3 length: 14; D gene: .; V gene: TRBV9
CDR3 DNA: TGTGCCAGCAGCTTAAGACAGGGCCCCTACAATGAGCAGTTCTTC; CDR3 protein: CASSLRQGPYNEQFF; clone size: .; J gene: TRBJ2-1; CDR3 length: 15; D gene: TRBD1; V gene: TRBV7-9
CDR3 DNA: TGTGCCAGCAGTTTCGGGACACCGAAACGGGAGCAGTACTTC; CDR3 protein: CASSFGTPKREQYF; clone size: .; J gene: TRBJ2-7; CDR3 length: 14; D gene: .; V gene: TRBV27
CDR3 DNA: TGCGCCAGCAGCACGACCGGGGTTGAGACCCAGTACTTC; CDR3 protein: CASSTTGVETQYF; clone size: .; J gene: TRBJ2-5; CDR3 length: 13; D gene: .; V gene: TRBV5-1
CDR3 DNA: TGTGCCAGCAGCCCGGGAACCCCCAACACCGGGGAGCTGTTTTTT; CDR3 protein: CASSPGTPNTGELFF; clone size: .; J gene: TRBJ2-2; CDR3 length: 15; D gene: .; V gene: TRBV11-3
CDR3 DNA: TGTGCCAGCAGCTTGGGACTGCGCATGAACACTGAAGCTTTCTTT; CDR3 protein: CASSLGLRMNTEAFF; clone size: .; J gene: TRBJ1-1; CDR3 length: 15; D gene: .; V gene: TRBV5-8
CDR3 DNA: TGTGCCAGCAGTACCACAGGGGAGAACTATGGCTACACCTTC; CDR3 protein: CASSTTGENYGYTF; clone size: .; J gene: TRBJ1-2; CDR3 length: 14; D gene: TRBD1; V gene: TRBV6-2/TRBV6-3
CDR3 DNA: TGTGCCAGCAGCTTCCTAGCGGGGGGGCTAAGAAGCACAGATACGCAGTATTTT; CDR3 protein: CASSFLAGGLRSTDTQYF; clone size: .; J gene: TRBJ2-3; CDR3 length: 18; D gene: TRBD2; V gene: TRBV7-3
CDR3 DNA: TGTGCCAGCAGCTTCTGGAGGGATGAAAAACTGTTTTTT; CDR3 protein: CASSFWRDEKLFF; clone size: once; J gene: TRBJ1-4; CDR3 length: 13; D gene: .; V gene: TRBV7-9
CDR3 DNA: TGCGCCAGCAGCTTGGAAGGGCAGGGGAACACTGAAGCTTTCTTT; CDR3 protein: CASSLEGQGNTEAFF; clone size: once; J gene: TRBJ1-1; CDR3 length: 15; D gene: .; V gene: TRBV5-1
CDR3 DNA: TGTGCCAGCAGCCCCGGGGGGGGGCGGGGCTCTGGCTACACCTTC; CDR3 protein: CASSPGGGRGSGYTF; clone size: .; J gene: TRBJ1-2; CDR3 length: 15; D gene: .; V gene: TRBV7-3
CDR3 DNA: TGTGCCACCAGCCGTCGCAGCGGGGCAGGATCAGATACGCAGTATTTT; CDR3 protein: CATSRRSGAGSDTQYF; clone size: .; J gene: TRBJ2-3; CDR3 length: 16; D gene: TRBD2; V gene: TRBV15
CDR3 DNA: TGTGCCAGCAGCTTAGGGGCAGGGTCTTACAATGAGCAGTTCTTC; CDR3 protein: CASSLGAGSYNEQFF; clone size: .; J gene: TRBJ2-1; CDR3 length: 15; D gene: .; V gene: TRBV7-9